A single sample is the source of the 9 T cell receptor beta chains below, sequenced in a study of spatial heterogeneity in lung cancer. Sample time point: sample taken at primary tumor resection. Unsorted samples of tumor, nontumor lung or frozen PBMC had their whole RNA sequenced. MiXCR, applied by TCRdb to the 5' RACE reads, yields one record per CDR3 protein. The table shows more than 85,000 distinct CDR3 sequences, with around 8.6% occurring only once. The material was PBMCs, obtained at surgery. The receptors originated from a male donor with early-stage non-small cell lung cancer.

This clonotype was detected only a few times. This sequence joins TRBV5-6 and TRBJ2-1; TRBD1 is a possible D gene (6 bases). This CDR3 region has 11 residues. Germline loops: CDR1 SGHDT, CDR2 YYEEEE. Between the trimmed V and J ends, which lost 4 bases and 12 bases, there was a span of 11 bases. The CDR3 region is CASSQGTSQFF. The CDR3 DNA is TGTGCCAGCAGCCAAGGGACATCGCAGTTCTTC. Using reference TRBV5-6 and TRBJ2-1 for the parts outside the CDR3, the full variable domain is DAGVTQSPTHLIKTRGQQVTLRCSPKSGHDTVSWYQQALGQGPQFIFQYYEEEERQRGNFPDRFSGHQFPNYSSELNVNALLLGDSALYLCASSQGTSQFFGPGTRLTVL.

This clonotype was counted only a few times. The CDR3 protein is CSVDTGTAYYGYTF. As DNA, the CDR3 is TGCAGCGTCGACACCGGGACAGCTTACTATGGCTACACCTTC. The rearrangement uses TRBV29-1 and TRBJ1-2; TRBD1 agrees at 7 bases. Germline CDR1 is SQVTM and CDR2 is ANQGSEA. Losses at the gene ends were 6 bases for V and 3 bases for J; bases not matched to a gene: 10. This CDR3 has 14 amino acids.

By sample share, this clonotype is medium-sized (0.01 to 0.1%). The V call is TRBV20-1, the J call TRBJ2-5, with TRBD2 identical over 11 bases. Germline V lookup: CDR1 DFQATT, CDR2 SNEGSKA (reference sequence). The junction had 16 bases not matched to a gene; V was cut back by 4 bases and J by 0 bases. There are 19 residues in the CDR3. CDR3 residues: CSATDSGLAATKYQETQYF. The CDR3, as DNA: TGCAGTGCTACCGATTCGGGACTAGCGGCGACGAAGTACCAAGAGACCCAGTACTTC.

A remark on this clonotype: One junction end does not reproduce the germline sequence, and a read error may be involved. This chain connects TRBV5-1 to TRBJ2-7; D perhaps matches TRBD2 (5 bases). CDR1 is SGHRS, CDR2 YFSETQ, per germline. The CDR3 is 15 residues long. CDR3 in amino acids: CASSLDLGGGTAGHF. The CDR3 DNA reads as TGCGCCAGCAGCTTGGATCTGGGCGGCGGAACGGCGGGTCACTTC.

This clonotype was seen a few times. The CDR3 loop reads CSARGAYQETQYF. CDR3 nucleotide sequence: TGCAGCGCCCGAGGGGCGTACCAAGAGACCCAGTACTTC. This chain joins TRBV29-1 and TRBJ2-5, with D possibly being TRBD1 or TRBD2 (5 bases each). V was trimmed by 7 bases and J by 0 bases, leaving 12 bases between them. The germline V gene encodes CDR1 SQVTM and CDR2 ANQGSEA. The CDR3 has 13 amino acids.

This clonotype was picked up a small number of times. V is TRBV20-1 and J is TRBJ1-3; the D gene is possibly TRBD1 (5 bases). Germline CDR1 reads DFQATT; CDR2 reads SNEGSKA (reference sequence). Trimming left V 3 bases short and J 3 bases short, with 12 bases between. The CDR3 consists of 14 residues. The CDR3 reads CSASGQGYGNTIYF. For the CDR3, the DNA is TGCAGTGCTAGTGGTCAGGGTTATGGAAACACCATATATTTT.

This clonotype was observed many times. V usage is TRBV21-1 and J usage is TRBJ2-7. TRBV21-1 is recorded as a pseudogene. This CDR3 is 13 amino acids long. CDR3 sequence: CASYPGVVYEQYF. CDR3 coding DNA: TGTGCCAGCTACCCAGGAGTCGTCTACGAGCAGTACTTC.

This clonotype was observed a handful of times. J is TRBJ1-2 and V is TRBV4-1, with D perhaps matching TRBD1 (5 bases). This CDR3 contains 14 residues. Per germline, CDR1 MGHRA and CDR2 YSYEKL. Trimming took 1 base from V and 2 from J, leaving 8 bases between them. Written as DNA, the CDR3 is TGCGCCAGCAGCCAAGGACAGCAGAACTATGGCTACACCTTC. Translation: CASSQGQQNYGYTF.

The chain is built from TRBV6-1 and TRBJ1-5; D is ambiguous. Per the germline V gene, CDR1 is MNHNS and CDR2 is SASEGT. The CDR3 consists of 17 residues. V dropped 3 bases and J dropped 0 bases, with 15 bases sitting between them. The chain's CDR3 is CASSEGPQTNSNQPQHF. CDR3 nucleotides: TGTGCCAGCAGTGAGGGCCCACAGACGAATAGCAATCAGCCCCAGCATTTT.